These T cell receptor beta chains were read from a single sample in a study of blood T cell repertoires in COVID-19. Assay: immunoSEQ multiplex PCR; the TCRdb copy retains only in-frame clones and omits some. In the table there are more than 140,000 clones, 88% of which are singletons. The sample comprised peripheral blood. The receptors here all came from an older woman with acute or convalescent COVID-19. CDR3s include the opening cysteine and the closing phenylalanine or tryptophan.

TRBV3-1/TRBV3-2 CASNDRVLGNTIYF
TRBV6-2/TRBV6-3 CASSRPGMNTEAFF
TRBV7-7 CASSLEGGGIGELFF
TRBV2 CASREGGVEKLFF
TRBV27 CASSRHPTDTQYF
TRBV5-1 CASSLGAGTGDYEQYF
TRBV19 CASSMGGARSYEQYF
TRBV6-5 CASSYFGRGVSYEQYF
TRBV9 CASSQGTSGLQETQYF
TRBV4-3 CASSQVLLAGGTDTQYF
TRBV18 CASSQDRGDKNIQYF
TRBV29-1 CSVDLNRDNDGYTF
TRBV27 CASSFGGPGANVLTF
TRBV11-2 CASSLQAGGTEAFF
TRBV28 CASRDTNSYEQYF
TRBV9 CASSVGGQSGETQYF
TRBV4-2 CASSRPGQPYGYTF
TRBV7-9 CASSAQTGPLTVGYGYTF
TRBV7-8 CASSPDSEETQYF
TRBV27 CASSYSTTYEQYF
TRBV3-1/TRBV3-2 CASSQDWGGARGTDTQYF
TRBV9 CASSVAQNTEAFF
TRBV4-3 CASSQEAGDSPLHF
TRBV28 CASSSRVRVVGYTF
TRBV18 CASSRGLATTQYF
TRBV19 CASSIDGQGAYEQYF
TRBV30 CAWSVSSRALREQYF
TRBV6-5 CASSYSRNTEAFF
TRBV11-3 CASSLEGLVGQGGSGANVLTF
TRBV10-3 CATEQSGGNTIYF
TRBV7-2 CASSVDWSTYNEQFF